Listed here are 10 T cell receptor beta chains from one sample, sequenced in a study of cytomegalovirus exposure and HLA in healthy donors. The primer mix had 60 Vbeta and 13 Jbeta primers. Only in-frame clones appear in the TCRdb table, and some are missing; sequencing was by immunoSEQ multiplex PCR. This sample yields 120,000 or so clones, of which around three quarters are seen a single time; 4.5% to 5% belongs to the top ten. Sequencing used PBMCs. These receptors were obtained from a man between 50 and 59 years old in good health and CMV-seropositive.

DNA for the CDR3: TGTGCCAGCAGCTTAGCGGCAGGGGGCGGGGAGCAGTACTTC. Translation gives CASSLAAGGGEQYF. This chain joins TRBV7-2 and TRBJ2-7, with 8 positions matching TRBD1. This CDR3 contains 14 residues. V gave up 0 bases and J gave up 7 bases; unmatched junction bases: 5. Germline CDR1 is SGHTA and CDR2 is FQGNSA.

Details on this clone: One junction end does not reproduce the germline sequence, and a read error may be involved. V and J are TRBV2 and TRBJ1-6; D is uncertain. The CDR3 is 13 amino acids. Per germline, CDR1 SNHLY and CDR2 FYNNEI. Here the CDR3 reads CAGSPQINSPLHF. In DNA form, the CDR3 reads TGTGCCGGCAGTCCTCAGATTAATTCACCCCTCCACTTT.

The gene calls are TRBV7-9 and TRBJ2-7; 8 bases line up with TRBD2. The CDR3 length is 15 residues. Per germline, CDR1 SEHNR and CDR2 FQNEAQ (reference sequence). Trimming cost V 3 bases and J 5 bases; bases outside gene matches: 9. CDR3 sequence: CASSLRREATNEQYF. CDR3 in DNA: TGTGCCAGCAGCTTGAGGCGGGAGGCGACGAACGAGCAGTACTTC.

This chain links TRBV28 with TRBJ1-5; D remains unclear. CDR3 size: 13 residues. V gave up 11 bases and J gave up 6 bases, with 17 bases separating them. The germline V gene has CDR1 MDHEN and CDR2 SYDVKM. In nucleotides, the CDR3 is TGTGCCTCCAGGCAAGGATTGAGTCAGCCCCAGCATTTT. It codes for CASRQGLSQPQHF.

The chain couples TRBV7-2 to TRBJ2-3; D gene unclear. Trimming stripped 1 base from V and 6 bases from J, with 14 bases between. Per the germline V gene, CDR1 is SGHTA and CDR2 is FQGNSA. The CDR3 covers 15 residues. CDR3 DNA sequence: TGTGCCAGCAGCTTAGAGAGGCCTCCCCGGGATACGCAGTATTTT. Translation gives CASSLERPPRDTQYF.

V gene TRBV5-4 combines with J gene TRBJ1-2; the D gene is possibly TRBD1 (6 bases). The CDR3 runs 17 residues. Germline CDR1 is SGHNT and CDR2 is YYREEE (reference sequence). Between the trimmed V and J ends, which lost 4 bases and 3 bases, there was a span of 22 bases. The CDR3 bases are TGTGCCAGCAGCACCCGACAGGAGAGCCCCCACGACTATGGCTACACCTTC. It specifies CASSTRQESPHDYGYTF.

This clone was observed a few times. The chain carries TRBV5-6 and TRBJ1-4; the match to TRBD1 covers 7 bases. Looked up from germline, CDR1 is SGHDT and CDR2 is YYEEEE. V was pared by 4 bases and J by 3 bases, with 6 bases of the junction left unmatched. The length of the CDR3 is 15 residues. The CDR3 protein is CASSPTGAANEKLFF. The CDR3 DNA is TGTGCCAGCAGCCCTACAGGGGCGGCTAATGAAAAACTGTTTTTT.

The chain combines TRBV6-5 with TRBJ1-1, with 10 nucleotides matching TRBD1. The CDR3 spans 14 residues. V was clipped by 8 bases and J by 4 bases; unmatched bases: 7. CDR1 is MNHEY, CDR2 SVGAGI, per germline. The CDR3 DNA reads as TGTGCCAGCGCCCCGACAGGGGGCTTCACTGAAGCTTTCTTT. Translation: CASAPTGGFTEAFF.

This chain uses TRBV5-4 with TRBJ1-1; D possibly corresponds to TRBD1 (5 bases). The CDR3 is 16 residues long. Germline V gene data show CDR1 as SGHNT and CDR2 as YYREEE (reference sequence). Between the trimmed V and J ends, which lost 4 bases and 5 bases, there was a span of 21 bases. CDR3 loop: CASSPQGAGRRTEAFF. CDR3 sequence (DNA): TGTGCCAGCAGCCCCCAAGGGGCAGGGCGGCGTACTGAAGCTTTCTTT.

J is TRBJ1-2 and V is TRBV7-2; D gene ambiguous. From germline, CDR1 is SGHTA and CDR2 FQGNSA. V was shortened by 1 base and J by 4 bases, with 10 bases between the two germline ends. CDR3 length: 14 residues. This CDR3 is CASSLGRTIYGYTF. DNA for the CDR3: TGTGCCAGCAGCTTAGGAAGAACAATCTATGGCTACACCTTC.